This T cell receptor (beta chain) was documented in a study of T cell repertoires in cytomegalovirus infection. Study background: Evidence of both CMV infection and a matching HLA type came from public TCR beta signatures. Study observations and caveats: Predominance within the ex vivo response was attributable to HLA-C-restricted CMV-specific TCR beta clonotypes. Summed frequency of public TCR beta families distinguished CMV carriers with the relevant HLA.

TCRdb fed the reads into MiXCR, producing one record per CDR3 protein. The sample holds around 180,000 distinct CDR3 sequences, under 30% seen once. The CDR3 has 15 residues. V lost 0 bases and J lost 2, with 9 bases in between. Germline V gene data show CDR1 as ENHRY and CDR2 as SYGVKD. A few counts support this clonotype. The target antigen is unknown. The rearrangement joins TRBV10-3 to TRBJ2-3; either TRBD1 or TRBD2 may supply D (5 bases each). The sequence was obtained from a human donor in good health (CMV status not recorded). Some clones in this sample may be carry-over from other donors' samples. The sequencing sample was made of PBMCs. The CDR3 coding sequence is TGTGCCATCAGTGAGTCGAGGGGAGACACAGATACGCAGTATTTT. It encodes CAISESRGDTDTQYF.